Included here is one T cell receptor beta chain sequence, with context. The sample originates from a study of blood T cell repertoires in COVID-19. For the study at large: Specimens from acute and convalescent COVID-19 originated in the United States, Italy and Spain. In each case, the material was cDNA or gDNA derived from T cells, B-cell-depleted T cells, or PBMCs.

Authors' analysis steps: Amplification with reference gene primers provided the estimates of nucleated cell counts. Here immunoSEQ multiplex PCR was the method, and the copy in TCRdb shows in-frame clones only, minus some. That table gives V, J and clone size, and the DNA gave D and trimming. The table includes 210,000 or so clones, 82% detected once. The sample consisted of peripheral blood. The clonotype originates from a woman aged 40 to 49 with acute or convalescent COVID-19.

The CDR3 bases are TGTGCCAGCAGCGTAGACGCAGGGCCCCGCGTGCAGTACTTC. This gives the protein CASSVDAGPRVQYF. The V call is TRBV9, the J call TRBJ2-7; TRBD1 might be the D (5 bases). The CDR3 covers 14 residues. Germline CDR1 SGDLS, CDR2 YYNGEE. V lost 0 bases to trimming and J lost 9 bases, with 16 bases between them.